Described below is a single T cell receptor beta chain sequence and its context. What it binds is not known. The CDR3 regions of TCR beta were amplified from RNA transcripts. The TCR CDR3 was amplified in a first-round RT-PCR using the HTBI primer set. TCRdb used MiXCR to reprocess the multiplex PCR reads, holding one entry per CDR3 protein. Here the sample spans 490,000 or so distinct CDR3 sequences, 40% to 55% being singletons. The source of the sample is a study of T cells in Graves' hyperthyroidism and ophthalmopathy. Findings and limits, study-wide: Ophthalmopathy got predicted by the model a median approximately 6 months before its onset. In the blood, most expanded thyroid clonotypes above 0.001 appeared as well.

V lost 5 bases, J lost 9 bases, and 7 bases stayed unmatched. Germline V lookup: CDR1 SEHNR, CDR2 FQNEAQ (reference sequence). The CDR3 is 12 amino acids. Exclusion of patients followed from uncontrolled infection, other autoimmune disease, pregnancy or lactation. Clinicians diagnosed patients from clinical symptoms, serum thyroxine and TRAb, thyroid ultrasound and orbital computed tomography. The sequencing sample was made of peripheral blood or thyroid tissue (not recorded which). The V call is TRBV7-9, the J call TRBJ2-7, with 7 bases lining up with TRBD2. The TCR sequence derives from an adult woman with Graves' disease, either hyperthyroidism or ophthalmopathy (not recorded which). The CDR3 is CASSHRDYGQYF. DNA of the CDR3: TGTGCCAGCAGCCACCGGGACTATGGGCAGTACTTC. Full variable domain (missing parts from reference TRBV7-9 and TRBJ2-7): DTGVSQNPRHKITKRGQNVTFRCDPISEHNRLYWYRQTLGQGPEFLTYFQNEAQLEKSRLLSDRFSAERPKGSFSTLEIQRTEQGDSAMYLCASSHRDYGQYFGPGTRLTVT.